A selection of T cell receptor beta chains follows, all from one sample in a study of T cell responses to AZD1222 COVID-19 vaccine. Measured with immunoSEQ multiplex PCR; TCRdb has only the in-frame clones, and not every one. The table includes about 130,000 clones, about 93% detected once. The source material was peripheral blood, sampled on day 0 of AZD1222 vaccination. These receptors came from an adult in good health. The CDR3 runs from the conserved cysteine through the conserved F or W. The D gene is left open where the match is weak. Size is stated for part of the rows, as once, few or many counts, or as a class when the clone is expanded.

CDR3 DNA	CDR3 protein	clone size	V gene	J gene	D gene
TGTGCCAGCAGCTTAGTTGGTCTGGTAGGGAGCAATCAGCCCCAGCATTTT	CASSLVGLVGSNQPQHF	.	TRBV7-9	TRBJ1-5	.
TGTGCCAGCTCGCTAGGACCGACAGGGAGCACCTACGAGCAGTACTTC	CASSLGPTGSTYEQYF	.	TRBV18	TRBJ2-7	TRBD1
TGTGCCAGCAAAGGGGGACGGCTTAACGCAGATACGCAGTATTTT	CASKGGRLNADTQYF	.	TRBV6-5	TRBJ2-3	.
TGTGCCATCAGCGAGACAGGCGGGACAGGGTATGAAAAACTGTTTTTT	CAISETGGTGYEKLFF	.	TRBV10-3	TRBJ1-4	TRBD1
TGCGCCAGCAGCTCCAACGGGACTAGCGGGCGCACAGATACGCAGTATTTT	CASSSNGTSGRTDTQYF	.	TRBV5-1	TRBJ2-3	TRBD2
TGTGCCAGCAGCTCTAGCCACACTACCGGGGAGACCCAGTACTTC	CASSSSHTTGETQYF	.	TRBV7-3	TRBJ2-5	.
TGTGCCAGCAGCCCAACCCACAGGGAGAACACTGAAGCTTTCTTT	CASSPTHRENTEAFF	few	TRBV9	TRBJ1-1	.
TGCGCCAGCAGCTTGGGTCAGGGGGCGAGGTATACTGAAGCTTTCTTT	CASSLGQGARYTEAFF	.	TRBV5-1	TRBJ1-1	TRBD1
TGTGCCAGCAGCGTATGGACGGGAGGCGCTAAGGATGAGCAGTTCTTC	CASSVWTGGAKDEQFF	.	TRBV9	TRBJ2-1	TRBD2
TGTGCCAGCAGTGAACCGGGGGCGATCTCCTACGAGCAGTACTTC	CASSEPGAISYEQYF	.	TRBV2	TRBJ2-7	.
TGTGCCAGCAGCCAAGTTGTCACAGGGAGAAGGTCGGACTATGGCTACACCTTC	CASSQVVTGRRSDYGYTF	.	TRBV4-2	TRBJ1-2	.
TGTGCCAGCAGCCAAGGGGGGGCCCTACTAGCGGGAGTTAGGTACGAGCAGTACTTC	CASSQGGALLAGVRYEQYF	.	TRBV3-1/TRBV3-2	TRBJ2-7	TRBD2
TGTGCCAGCCGCCCGGGACAGATTAGCAATCAGCCCCAGCATTTT	CASRPGQISNQPQHF	.	TRBV27	TRBJ1-5	TRBD1
TGTGCCAGCAGCCCTAGCGGGAGCTCCTACGAGCAGTACTTC	CASSPSGSSYEQYF	.	TRBV7-9	TRBJ2-7	TRBD2
TGTGCCAGCAGTTACCTTGCAGGGCGCGAGCAGTACTTC	CASSYLAGREQYF	once	TRBV6-5	TRBJ2-7	.
TGTGCCTGGAGTGTAGCGGGACAGCTCCACAATCAGCCCCAGCATTTT	CAWSVAGQLHNQPQHF	.	TRBV30	TRBJ1-5	TRBD1
TGTGCCAGCACTTCCGGGTTCAACACCGGGGAGCTGTTTTTT	CASTSGFNTGELFF	.	TRBV27	TRBJ2-2	.
TGTGCCAGCAGTATGACAGGGGGCGTGAACATTCAGTACTTC	CASSMTGGVNIQYF	.	TRBV28	TRBJ2-4	TRBD1
TGTGCCAGCAGCTTAACGGATCGCGCGGCGCGACGCTATAATTCACCCCTCCACTTT	CASSLTDRAARRYNSPLHF	once	TRBV7-3	TRBJ1-6	.
TGCGCCAGCAGTCAATTCTGTCCCAACACTAGCGGGAGGGGATGTCCCTACGAGCAGTACTTC	CASSQFCPNTSGRGCPYEQYF	.	TRBV23-1	TRBJ2-7	TRBD2
TGTGCCAGCAGCTCCGCCGCGGGACCCCCAGATGCCTACAATGAGCAGTTCTTC	CASSSAAGPPDAYNEQFF	.	TRBV7-3	TRBJ2-1	.
TGTGCCAGTAACGAAAATAGCAATCAGCCCCAGCATTTT	CASNENSNQPQHF	.	TRBV19	TRBJ1-5	.
TGCGCCACCCGACGTGACATGAACACTGAAGCTTTCTTT	CATRRDMNTEAFF	.	TRBV4-1	TRBJ1-1	.
TGTGCCAGCAGTTACACAGGGGCTCGCAATCAGCCCCAGCATTTT	CASSYTGARNQPQHF	.	TRBV28	TRBJ1-5	TRBD1
TGTGCCAGCAGCTGGACTTATGAGCAGTTCTTC	CASSWTYEQFF	.	TRBV2	TRBJ2-1	.
TGTGCCAGCAGCTTAGGGGCCCATAATTCACCCCTCCACTTT	CASSLGAHNSPLHF	.	TRBV5-4	TRBJ1-6	.
TGTGCCAGCAGCTCCACCGGGACAGGGGGTAGCACAGATACGCAGTATTTT	CASSSTGTGGSTDTQYF	.	TRBV11-2	TRBJ2-3	TRBD1
TGTGCCAGCAGCGGACACCCCGGGGGCACTGAAGCTTTCTTT	CASSGHPGGTEAFF	.	TRBV9	TRBJ1-1	.
TGTGCCAGCAGCTTAGGGGCAGCGTATAGCAATCAGCCCCAGCATTTT	CASSLGAAYSNQPQHF	.	TRBV11-2	TRBJ1-5	.
TGCAGCGTCATCCCAGGGGCTTCTGGAAACACCATATATTTT	CSVIPGASGNTIYF	.	TRBV29-1	TRBJ1-3	.
TGTGCCAGCTCACCACCGATTGGGACAGGGGGCCGGCAGCCCCAGCATTTT	CASSPPIGTGGRQPQHF	.	TRBV18	TRBJ1-5	TRBD1
TGTGCCAGCAGCTTAGTACTCATTGGACTAGCGGGAGGGAATGAGCAGTTCTTC	CASSLVLIGLAGGNEQFF	.	TRBV7-8	TRBJ2-1	TRBD2
TGCGCCAGCAGCCAAGATGCCTTTGAGTTAGGCTACACCTTC	CASSQDAFELGYTF	.	TRBV4-3	TRBJ1-2	.
TGTGCCAGCAGCCATTCCCTAGCGGGACTGGCAGATACGCAGTATTTT	CASSHSLAGLADTQYF	.	TRBV3-1/TRBV3-2	TRBJ2-3	TRBD2
TGTGCCAGCAGGATGGGGGAGTACGAGCAGTACTTC	CASRMGEYEQYF	.	TRBV2	TRBJ2-7	.
TGTGCCAGCAGCTTATCAGAGTATTCACCCCTCCACTTT	CASSLSEYSPLHF	.	TRBV11-1	TRBJ1-6	.
TGTGCCAGCAGGAGGGGACTAGCGCCTCGGGGGGGCACAGATACGCAGTATTTT	CASRRGLAPRGGTDTQYF	.	TRBV2	TRBJ2-3	TRBD2
TGTGCCAGCTCACCAGGACTACAAGAGACCCAGTACTTC	CASSPGLQETQYF	once	TRBV18	TRBJ2-5	.
TGTGCCAGCAGTCTAGGGTTGGGGCGGGAGATCTACGAGCAGTACTTC	CASSLGLGREIYEQYF	.	TRBV28	TRBJ2-7	TRBD2
TGTGCCAGCAGTCCGGGACAGGGAGGGTGGCAGCCCCAGCATTTT	CASSPGQGGWQPQHF	.	TRBV6-5	TRBJ1-5	TRBD1
TGCAGCGCATACAGACCCTTAACTAGTGAAAAACTGTTTTTT	CSAYRPLTSEKLFF	.	TRBV29-1	TRBJ1-4	.